The rows below give T cell receptor beta chains drawn from one sample of a study of PD-1 blockade in mismatch repair-deficient tumors. The table came from immunoSEQ multiplex PCR; TCRdb's copy has only in-frame clones and leaves some out. The sample yields more than 95,000 clones, around 86% seen once. The sample here was peripheral blood, taken 44 weeks after starting pembrolizumab. Receptors were obtained from an adult with mismatch repair-deficient cancer. CDR3s include the opening cysteine and the closing phenylalanine or tryptophan. Size values are once, few and many counts, or a class for expanded clones, and some rows have none.

TRBV11-2	TRBJ2-3	14	NA	CASSLVAGADTQYF
TRBV27	TRBJ2-1	14	NA	CASSFSGSYNEQFF
TRBV4-2	TRBJ2-6	16	NA	CASSQDKGSGANVLTF
TRBV7-9	TRBJ2-7	11	NA	CASSVNYEQYF
TRBV18	TRBJ1-2	17	NA	CASSPGQGAISIYGYTF
TRBV10-3	TRBJ2-5	12	NA	CAIKAGGETQYF
TRBV28	TRBJ2-2	13	few	CASRTTNTGELFF
TRBV7-3	TRBJ2-1	15	NA	CASSLSGNLYNEQFF
TRBV12-5	TRBJ1-2	16	once	CASGLDWTYGDYGYTF
TRBV6-5	TRBJ2-7	15	NA	CASSYSSDRSYEQYF
TRBV29-1	TRBJ2-5	22	NA	CSVASLSLAGEAGDSSQETQYF
TRBV19	TRBJ2-7	17	NA	CASSIDPPGQVIYEQYF
TRBV12-2	TRBJ2-7	16	once	CASPSSGSMPNYEQYF
TRBV28	TRBJ1-5	18	NA	CASSFFASWGRGNQPQHF
TRBV7-9	TRBJ1-1	13	NA	CASRQGLHTEAFF
TRBV13	TRBJ2-7	12	NA	CASSFGEDEQYF
TRBV18	TRBJ1-1	12	NA	CASSRGNTEAFF
TRBV5-8	TRBJ2-7	14	NA	CASSGVSRIYEQYF
TRBV29-1	TRBJ1-1	13	NA	CSVDAGLGTEAFF
TRBV4-1	TRBJ2-7	12	NA	CASSQNNYEQYF
TRBV27	TRBJ2-4	13	NA	CASSLIAKNIQYF
TRBV9	TRBJ2-1	13	NA	CASSVGDLNEQFF
TRBV4-1	TRBJ1-5	15	NA	CASSQVDLGDQPQHF
TRBV28	TRBJ2-7	16	once	CASSLKRGLQNYEQYF
TRBV11-2	TRBJ2-1	13	NA	CASSLGAGGEQFF
TRBV11-2	TRBJ2-1	18	NA	CASSLSRGKPRYSFEQFF
TRBV6-5	TRBJ2-7	13	NA	CASRKESSYEQYF
TRBV7-9	TRBJ2-1	15	NA	CASSPTPLAGNEQFF
TRBV7-8	TRBJ1-5	14	NA	CASSFGTEYQPQHF
TRBV2	TRBJ1-2	15	NA	CASKDRNTLRYGYTF
TRBV7-9	TRBJ2-2	14	NA	CASSLQGAAGELFF
TRBV6-1	TRBJ2-3	12	NA	CASMTYADTQYF
TRBV27	TRBJ2-5	13	NA	CASSQGLAGGQYF
TRBV27	TRBJ2-3	10	NA	CASGADTQYF
TRBV4-1	TRBJ2-7	13	NA	CASSGRVPYEQYF
TRBV28	TRBJ2-7	12	few	CASSPGYYEQYF
TRBV4-3	TRBJ2-5	15	NA	CASSQGGTAEETQYF
TRBV4-1	TRBJ2-2	15	few	CASSRDRVNTGELFF